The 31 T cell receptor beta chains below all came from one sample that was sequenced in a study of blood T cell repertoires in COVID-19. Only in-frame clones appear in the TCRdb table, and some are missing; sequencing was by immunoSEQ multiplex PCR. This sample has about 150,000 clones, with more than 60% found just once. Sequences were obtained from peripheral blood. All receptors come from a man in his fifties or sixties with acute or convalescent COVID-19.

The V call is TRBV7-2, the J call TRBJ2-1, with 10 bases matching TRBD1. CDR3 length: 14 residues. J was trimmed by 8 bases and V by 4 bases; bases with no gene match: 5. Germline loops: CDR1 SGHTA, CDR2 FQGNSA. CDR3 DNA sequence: TGTGCCAGCAGCTCCGGGACAGGGGAGGATGAGCAGTTCTTC. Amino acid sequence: CASSSGTGEDEQFF.

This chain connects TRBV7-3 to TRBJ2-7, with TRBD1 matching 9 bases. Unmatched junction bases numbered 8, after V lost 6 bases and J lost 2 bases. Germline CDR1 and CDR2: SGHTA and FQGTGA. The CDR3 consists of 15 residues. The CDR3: CASSFAGTGPYEQYF. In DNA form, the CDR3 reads TGTGCCAGCAGTTTTGCCGGGACAGGGCCCTACGAGCAGTACTTC.

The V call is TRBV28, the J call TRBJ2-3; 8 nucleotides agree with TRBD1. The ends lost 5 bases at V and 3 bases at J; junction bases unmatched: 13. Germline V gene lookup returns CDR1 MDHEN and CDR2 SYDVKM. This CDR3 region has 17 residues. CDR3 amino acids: CASSGTGGGSGTDTQYF. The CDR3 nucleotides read TGTGCCAGCAGTGGTACAGGGGGTGGAAGTGGAACAGATACGCAGTATTTT.

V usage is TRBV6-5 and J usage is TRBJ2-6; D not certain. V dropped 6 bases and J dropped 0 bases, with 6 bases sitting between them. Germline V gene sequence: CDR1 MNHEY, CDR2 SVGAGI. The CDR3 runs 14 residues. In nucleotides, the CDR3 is TGTGCCAGCAGCCGTTCCTCTGGGGCCAACGTCCTGACTTTC. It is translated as CASSRSSGANVLTF.

The CDR3 DNA reads TGCGCCAGCAGCTTGGTGGGACTAGGAACAGATACGCAGTATTTT. This encodes CASSLVGLGTDTQYF. The V gene is TRBV5-1, the J gene TRBJ2-3, with 8 bases fitting TRBD2. This CDR3 contains 15 residues. The V gene end was trimmed by 0 bases and the J gene end by 3 bases; junction bases not matched to a gene: 3. Germline CDR1 reads SGHRS; CDR2 reads YFSETQ.

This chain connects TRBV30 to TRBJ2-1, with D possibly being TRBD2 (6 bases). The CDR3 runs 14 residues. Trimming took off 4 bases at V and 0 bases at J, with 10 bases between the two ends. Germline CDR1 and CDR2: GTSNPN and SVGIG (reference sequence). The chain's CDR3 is CAWTAGSSYNEQFF. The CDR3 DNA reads TGTGCCTGGACTGCCGGGAGCTCCTACAATGAGCAGTTCTTC.

The CDR3: CASSSETRETQYF. The CDR3, as DNA: TGCGCCAGCAGCTCTGAAACGCGGGAGACCCAGTACTTC. The chain joins TRBV5-1 to TRBJ2-5; D is ambiguous. The CDR3 contains 13 residues. Deletions cut 3 bases from V and 5 bases from J, with 11 bases between. Germline V gene lookup returns CDR1 SGHRS and CDR2 YFSETQ.

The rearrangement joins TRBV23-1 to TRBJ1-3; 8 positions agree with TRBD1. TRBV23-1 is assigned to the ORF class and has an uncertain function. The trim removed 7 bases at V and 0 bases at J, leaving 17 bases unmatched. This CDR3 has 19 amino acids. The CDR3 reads CASTPRTGTHEYSGNTIYF. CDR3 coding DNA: TGCGCCAGCACACCCCGGACAGGGACCCATGAATACTCTGGAAACACCATATATTTT.

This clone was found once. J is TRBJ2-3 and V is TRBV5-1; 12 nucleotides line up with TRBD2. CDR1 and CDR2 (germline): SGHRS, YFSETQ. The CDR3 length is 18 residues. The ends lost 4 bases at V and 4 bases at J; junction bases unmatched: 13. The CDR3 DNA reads TGCGCCAGCAGCCCGGTGTTCGCTAGCGGGGGGGCCGCAGATACGCAGTATTTT. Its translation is CASSPVFASGGAADTQYF. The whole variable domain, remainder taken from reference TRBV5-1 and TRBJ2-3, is KAGVTQTPRYLIKTRGQQVTLSCSPISGHRSVSWYQQTPGQGLQFLFEYFSETQRNKGNFPGRFSGRQFSNSRSEMNVSTLELGDSALYLCASSPVFASGGAADTQYFGPGTRLTVL.

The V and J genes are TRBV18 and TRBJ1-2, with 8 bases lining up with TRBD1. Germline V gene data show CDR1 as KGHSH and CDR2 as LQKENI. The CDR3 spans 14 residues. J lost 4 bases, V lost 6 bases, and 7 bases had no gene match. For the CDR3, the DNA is TGTGCCAGCTCTCTCCGGGACAGGCTCTATGGCTACACCTTC. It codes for CASSLRDRLYGYTF.

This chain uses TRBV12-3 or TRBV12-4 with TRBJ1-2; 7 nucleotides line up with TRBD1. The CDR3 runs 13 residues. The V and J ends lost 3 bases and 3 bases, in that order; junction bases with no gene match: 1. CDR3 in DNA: TGTGCCAGCAGTTTCGACAGGGACTATGGCTACACCTTC. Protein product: CASSFDRDYGYTF.

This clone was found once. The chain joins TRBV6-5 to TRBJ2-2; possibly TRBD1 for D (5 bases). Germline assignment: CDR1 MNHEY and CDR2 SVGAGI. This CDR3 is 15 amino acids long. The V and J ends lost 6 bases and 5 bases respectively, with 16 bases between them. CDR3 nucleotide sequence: TGTGCCAGCAGGGGGCTTAGGCGGAGTACCGGGGAGCTGTTTTTT. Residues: CASRGLRRSTGELFF.

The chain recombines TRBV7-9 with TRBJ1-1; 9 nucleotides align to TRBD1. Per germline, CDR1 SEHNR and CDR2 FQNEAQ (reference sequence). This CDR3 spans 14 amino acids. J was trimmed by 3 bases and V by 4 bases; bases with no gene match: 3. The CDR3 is CASSWDRADTEAFF. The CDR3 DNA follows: TGTGCCAGCAGCTGGGACAGGGCGGACACTGAAGCTTTCTTT.

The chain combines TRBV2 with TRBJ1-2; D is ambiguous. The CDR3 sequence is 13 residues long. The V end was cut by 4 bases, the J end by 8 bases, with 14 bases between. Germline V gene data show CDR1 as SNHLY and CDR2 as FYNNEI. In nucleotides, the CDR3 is TGTGCCAGCAGTGCGAGGTCCGTGGAGGGCTACACCTTC. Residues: CASSARSVEGYTF.

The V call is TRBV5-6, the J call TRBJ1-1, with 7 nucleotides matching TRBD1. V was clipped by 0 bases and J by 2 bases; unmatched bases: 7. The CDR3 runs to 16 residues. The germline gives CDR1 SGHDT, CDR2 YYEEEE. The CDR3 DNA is TGTGCCAGCAGCTTGGGGCCGGGACAGCGCAACACTGAAGCTTTCTTT. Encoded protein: CASSLGPGQRNTEAFF.

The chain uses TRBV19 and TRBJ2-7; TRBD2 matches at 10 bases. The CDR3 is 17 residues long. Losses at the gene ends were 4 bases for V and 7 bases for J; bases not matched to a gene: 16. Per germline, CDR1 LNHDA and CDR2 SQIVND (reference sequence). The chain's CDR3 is CASSSPPEGSGGQEQYV. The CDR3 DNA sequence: TGTGCCAGTAGTAGCCCCCCCGAGGGTAGCGGGGGGCAAGAGCAGTACGTC.

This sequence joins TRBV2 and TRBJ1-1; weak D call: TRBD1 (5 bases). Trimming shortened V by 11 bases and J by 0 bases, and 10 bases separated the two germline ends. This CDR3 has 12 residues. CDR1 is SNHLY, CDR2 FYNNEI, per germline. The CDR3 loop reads CAGGTVNTEAFF. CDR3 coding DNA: TGTGCCGGAGGGACGGTGAACACTGAAGCTTTCTTT.

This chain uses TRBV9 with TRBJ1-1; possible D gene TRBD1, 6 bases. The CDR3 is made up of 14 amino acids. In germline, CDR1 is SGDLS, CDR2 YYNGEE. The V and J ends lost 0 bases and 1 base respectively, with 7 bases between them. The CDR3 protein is CASSVGQANTEAFF. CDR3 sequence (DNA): TGTGCCAGCAGCGTAGGACAGGCGAACACTGAAGCTTTCTTT.

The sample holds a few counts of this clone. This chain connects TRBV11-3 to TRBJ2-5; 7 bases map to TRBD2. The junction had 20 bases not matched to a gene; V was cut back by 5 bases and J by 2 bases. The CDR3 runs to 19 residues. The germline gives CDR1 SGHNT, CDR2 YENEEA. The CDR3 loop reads CASSLGQGPTGGNQETQYF. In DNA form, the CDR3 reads TGTGCCAGCAGCCTAGGGCAGGGACCCACGGGGGGAAATCAAGAGACCCAGTACTTC. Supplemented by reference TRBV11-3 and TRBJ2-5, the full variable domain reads EAGVVQSPRYKIIEKKQPVAFWCNPISGHNTLYWYLQNLGQGPELLIRYENEEAVDDSQLPKDRFSAERLKGVDSTLKIQPAELGDSAVYLCASSLGQGPTGGNQETQYFGPGTRLLVL.

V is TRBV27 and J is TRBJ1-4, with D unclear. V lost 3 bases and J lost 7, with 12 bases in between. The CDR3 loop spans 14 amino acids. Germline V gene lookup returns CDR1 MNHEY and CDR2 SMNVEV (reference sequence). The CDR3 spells CASSFLKRGEKLFF. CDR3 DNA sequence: TGTGCCAGCAGTTTCCTTAAGCGGGGTGAAAAACTGTTTTTT.

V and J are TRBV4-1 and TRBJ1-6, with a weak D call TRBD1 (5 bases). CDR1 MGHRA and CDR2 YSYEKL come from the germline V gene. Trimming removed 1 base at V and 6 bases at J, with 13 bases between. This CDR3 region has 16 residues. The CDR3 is CASSQVNAGLNSPLHF. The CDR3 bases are TGCGCCAGCAGCCAAGTTAACGCAGGGCTTAATTCACCCCTCCACTTT.

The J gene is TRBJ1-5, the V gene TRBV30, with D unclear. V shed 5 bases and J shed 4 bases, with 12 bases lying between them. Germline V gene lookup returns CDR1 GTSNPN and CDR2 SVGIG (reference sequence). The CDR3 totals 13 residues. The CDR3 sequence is CAWSLNRNQPQHF. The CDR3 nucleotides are TGTGCCTGGTCTTTGAACAGAAATCAGCCCCAGCATTTT.

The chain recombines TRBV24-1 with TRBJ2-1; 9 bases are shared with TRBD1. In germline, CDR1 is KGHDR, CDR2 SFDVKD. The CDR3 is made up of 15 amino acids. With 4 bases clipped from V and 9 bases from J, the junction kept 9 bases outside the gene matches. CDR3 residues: CATSDPGQGQGEQFF. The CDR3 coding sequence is TGTGCCACCAGTGACCCGGGACAGGGTCAGGGTGAGCAGTTCTTC.

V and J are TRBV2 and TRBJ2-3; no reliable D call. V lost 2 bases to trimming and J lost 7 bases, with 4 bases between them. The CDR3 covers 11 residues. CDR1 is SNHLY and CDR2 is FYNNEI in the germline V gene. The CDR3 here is CASSESYTQYF. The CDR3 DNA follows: TGTGCCAGCAGTGAATCTTATACGCAGTATTTT.

DNA of the CDR3: TGTGCCAGCCGGGCAGGGCACACGACTGAAGCTTTCTTT. Its protein product is CASRAGHTTEAFF. This sequence joins TRBV5-4 and TRBJ1-1; the D gene is possibly TRBD1 (5 bases). Germline V gene sequence: CDR1 SGHNT, CDR2 YYREEE (reference sequence). The CDR3 runs 13 residues. Trimming shortened V by 7 bases and J by 5 bases, and 15 bases separated the two germline ends.

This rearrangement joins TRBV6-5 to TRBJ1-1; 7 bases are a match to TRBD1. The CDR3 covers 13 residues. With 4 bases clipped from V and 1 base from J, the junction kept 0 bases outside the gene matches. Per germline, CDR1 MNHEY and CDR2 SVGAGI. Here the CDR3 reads CASSWTGNTEAFF. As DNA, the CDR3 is TGTGCCAGCAGTTGGACAGGGAACACTGAAGCTTTCTTT.

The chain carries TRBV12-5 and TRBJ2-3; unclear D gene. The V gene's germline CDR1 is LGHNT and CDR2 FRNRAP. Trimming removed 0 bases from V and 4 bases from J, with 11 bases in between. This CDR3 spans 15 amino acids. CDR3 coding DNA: TGTGCTAGTGGTTTGGTACGTACTATTGCAGATACGCAGTATTTT. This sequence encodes CASGLVRTIADTQYF.

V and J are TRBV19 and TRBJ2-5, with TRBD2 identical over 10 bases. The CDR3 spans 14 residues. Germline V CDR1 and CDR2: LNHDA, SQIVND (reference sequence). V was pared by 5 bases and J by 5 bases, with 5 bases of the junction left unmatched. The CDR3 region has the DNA TGTGCCAGTAGTCCCTCGGGACTAGCGGAGACCCAGTACTTC. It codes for CASSPSGLAETQYF.

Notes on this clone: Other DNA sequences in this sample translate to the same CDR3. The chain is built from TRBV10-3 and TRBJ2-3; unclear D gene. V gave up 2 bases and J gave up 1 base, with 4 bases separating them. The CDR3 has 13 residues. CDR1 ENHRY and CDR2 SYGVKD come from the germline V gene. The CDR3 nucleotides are TGTGCCATCAGTGAGCAGGGCACAGATACGCAGTATTTT. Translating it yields CAISEQGTDTQYF.

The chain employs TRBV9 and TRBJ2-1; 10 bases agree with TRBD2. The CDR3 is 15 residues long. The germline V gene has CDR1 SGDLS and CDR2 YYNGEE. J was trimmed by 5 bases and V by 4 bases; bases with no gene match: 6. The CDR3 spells CASSSSGGGNNEQFF. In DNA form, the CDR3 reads TGTGCCAGCAGCTCTAGCGGGGGAGGTAACAATGAGCAGTTCTTC.

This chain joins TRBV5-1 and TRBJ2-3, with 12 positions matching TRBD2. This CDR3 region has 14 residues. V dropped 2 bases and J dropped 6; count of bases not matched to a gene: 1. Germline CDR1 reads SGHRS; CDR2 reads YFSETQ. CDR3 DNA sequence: TGCGCCAGCAGCTTACTAGCGGGGGGCGATACGCAGTATTTT. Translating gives CASSLLAGGDTQYF.